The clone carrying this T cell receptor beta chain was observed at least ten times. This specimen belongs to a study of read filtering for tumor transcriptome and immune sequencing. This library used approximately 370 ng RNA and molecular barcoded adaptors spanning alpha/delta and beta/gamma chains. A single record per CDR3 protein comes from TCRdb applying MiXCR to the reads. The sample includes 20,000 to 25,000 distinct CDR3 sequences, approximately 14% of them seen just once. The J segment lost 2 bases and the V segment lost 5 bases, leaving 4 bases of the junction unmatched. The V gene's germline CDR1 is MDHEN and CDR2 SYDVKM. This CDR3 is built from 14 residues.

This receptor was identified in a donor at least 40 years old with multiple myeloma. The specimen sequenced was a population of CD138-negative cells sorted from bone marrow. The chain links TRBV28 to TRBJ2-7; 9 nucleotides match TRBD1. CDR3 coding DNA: TGTGCCAGCAGTCCCGGGACAGGGCCCTACGAGCAGTACTTC. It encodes CASSPGTGPYEQYF. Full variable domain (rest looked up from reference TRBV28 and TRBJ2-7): DVKVTQSSRYLVKRTGEKVFLECVQDMDHENMFWYRQDPGLGLRLIYFSYDVKMKEKGDIPEGYSVSREKKERFSLILESASTNQTSMYLCASSPGTGPYEQYFGPGTRLTVT.